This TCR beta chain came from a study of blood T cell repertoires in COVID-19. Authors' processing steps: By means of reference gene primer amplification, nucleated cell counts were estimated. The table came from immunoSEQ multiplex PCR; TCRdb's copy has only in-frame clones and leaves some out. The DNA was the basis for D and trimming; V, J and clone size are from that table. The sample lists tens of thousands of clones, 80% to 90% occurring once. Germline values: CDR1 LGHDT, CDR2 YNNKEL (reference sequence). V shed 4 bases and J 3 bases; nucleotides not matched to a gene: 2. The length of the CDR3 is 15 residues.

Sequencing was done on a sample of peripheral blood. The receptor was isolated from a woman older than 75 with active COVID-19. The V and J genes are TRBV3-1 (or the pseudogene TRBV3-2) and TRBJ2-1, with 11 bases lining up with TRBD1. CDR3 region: CASSPGTGGYNEQFF. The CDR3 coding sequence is TGTGCCAGCAGCCCCGGGACAGGGGGCTACAATGAGCAGTTCTTC.